These 13 T cell receptor beta chains share one sample of origin, sequenced in a study of cytomegalovirus exposure and HLA in healthy donors. 60 Vbeta and 13 Jbeta primers were used in PCR. Assay: immunoSEQ multiplex PCR; the TCRdb copy retains only in-frame clones and omits some. In the table there are some 140,000 clones, 73% of which are singletons. Sequences were obtained from PBMCs. These receptors all come from a woman in her thirties or forties in good health and CMV-seronegative.

This sequence joins TRBV5-4 and TRBJ2-2, with D perhaps TRBD1 (5 bases). CDR1 and CDR2 from the germline V gene are SGHNT and YYREEE (reference sequence). With 4 bases removed from V and 5 bases from J, the gap between germline ends came to 12 bases. The CDR3 is made up of 14 amino acids. CDR3 bases: TGTGCCAGCAGCCGCAGTTCAGGGACCGGGGAGCTGTTTTTT. This translates into CASSRSSGTGELFF.

The rearrangement uses TRBV5-1 and TRBJ1-1, with 8 bases fitting TRBD1. CDR1 is SGHRS and CDR2 is YFSETQ in the germline V gene. Trimming removed 0 bases from V and 6 bases from J; junction bases left unmatched: 7. The CDR3 spans 15 residues. This chain's CDR3 is CASSLGQGLFAEAFF. In DNA, the CDR3 is TGCGCCAGCAGCTTGGGACAGGGGCTTTTCGCTGAAGCTTTCTTT.

The chain employs TRBV19 and TRBJ1-1; unclear D gene. Germline CDR1 is LNHDA and CDR2 is SQIVND (reference sequence). V lost 7 bases, J lost 0 bases, and 9 bases lay in between. CDR3 size: 13 residues. This CDR3 reads CASKRAVNTEAFF. CDR3 bases: TGTGCCAGTAAGAGGGCAGTGAACACTGAAGCTTTCTTT. The whole variable domain, filled in from reference TRBV19 and TRBJ1-1, reads DGGITQSPKYLFRKEGQNVTLSCEQNLNHDAMYWYRQDPGQGLRLIYYSQIVNDFQKGDIAEGYSVSREKKESFPLTVTSAQKNPTAFYLCASKRAVNTEAFFGQGTRLTVV.

The genes are TRBV11-2 and TRBJ2-1, with D uncertain. Trimming removed 0 bases at V and 4 bases at J, with 7 bases between. This CDR3 has 14 residues. CDR1 is SGHAT, CDR2 FQNNGV, per germline. CDR3 sequence reads: CASSLESNYNEQFF. The CDR3, as DNA: TGTGCCAGCAGCTTAGAGTCCAATTACAATGAGCAGTTCTTC.

V usage is TRBV7-9 and J usage is TRBJ2-2, with a weak D call TRBD2 (5 bases). CDR3 length: 14 residues. Per germline, CDR1 SEHNR and CDR2 FQNEAQ (reference sequence). Trimming took off 5 bases at V and 2 bases at J, with 9 bases between the two ends. The CDR3 reads CASSATRNTGELFF. The CDR3 region has the DNA TGTGCCAGCAGCGCAACTAGAAACACCGGGGAGCTGTTTTTT.

The sample holds a few counts of this clone. The CDR3 spells CASRQPGQGKAIDTF. The CDR3 bases are TGTGCCAGCAGGCAACCGGGACAGGGGAAAGCTATCGACACCTTC. The rearrangement uses TRBV6-1 and TRBJ1-2, with 10 bases aligning to TRBD1. Germline lookup yields CDR1 MNHNS and CDR2 SASEGT. V gave up 6 bases and J gave up 12 bases; unmatched junction bases: 16. The CDR3 sequence is 15 residues long.

The sample holds one count of this clone. The chain couples TRBV9 to TRBJ1-1; 7 bases align to TRBD1. The CDR3 totals 13 residues. Germline V gene data show CDR1 as SGDLS and CDR2 as YYNGEE. With V trimmed by 0 bases and J by 8 bases, 4 bases remained unmatched. CDR3 loop: CASSVVSTGEAFF. DNA for the CDR3: TGTGCCAGCAGCGTAGTTTCGACAGGGGAAGCTTTCTTT.

The chain has TRBV11-2 and TRBJ1-1, with 9 bases matching TRBD1. The trim removed 2 bases at V and 7 bases at J, leaving 8 bases unmatched. Germline CDR1 and CDR2: SGHAT and FQNNGV. This CDR3 has 15 residues. The CDR3 protein is CASSLNSGTGLEAFF. The CDR3 DNA sequence: TGTGCCAGCAGCTTAAACTCCGGGACAGGGCTTGAAGCTTTCTTT.

The V and J genes are TRBV29-1 and TRBJ1-2; D remains unclear. Trimming pared 4 bases from V and 1 base from J, leaving 10 bases between. The CDR3 has 13 amino acids. Germline CDR1 SQVTM, CDR2 ANQGSEA. Here the CDR3 DNA reads TGCAGCGTTGGCCTCGGGATTAACTATGGCTACACCTTC. Its protein is CSVGLGINYGYTF.

J is TRBJ2-2 and V is TRBV10-3; perhaps TRBD1 as D (7 bases). The CDR3 contains 14 residues. Trimming pared 6 bases from V and 6 bases from J, leaving 14 bases between. Germline CDR1 reads ENHRY; CDR2 reads SYGVKD. CDR3 region: CAISRQGGAGELFF. Here the CDR3 DNA reads TGTGCCATCAGCCGCCAGGGGGGCGCCGGGGAGCTGTTTTTT.

The chain joins TRBV12-5 to TRBJ1-5; possibly TRBD1 for D (6 bases). V shed 4 bases and J shed 2 bases, with 6 bases lying between them. Germline CDR1 reads LGHNT; CDR2 reads FRNRAP. The CDR3 has 13 amino acids. The CDR3, as DNA: TGTGCTAGTGGTTGGACAGGCAATCAGCCCCAGCATTTT. Translated, it gives CASGWTGNQPQHF.

CDR3 protein: CASSPISGTNTEAFF. DNA of the CDR3: TGTGCCAGCTCACCAATTAGCGGGACGAACACTGAAGCTTTCTTT. The rearrangement uses TRBV18 and TRBJ1-1; D is perhaps TRBD1 (5 bases). The germline gives CDR1 KGHSH, CDR2 LQKENI. This CDR3 has 15 residues. Deletions cut 2 bases from V and 1 base from J, with 11 bases between. Using reference TRBV18 and TRBJ1-1 for the parts outside the CDR3, the full variable domain is NAGVMQNPRHLVRRRGQEARLRCSPMKGHSHVYWYRQLPEEGLKFMVYLQKENIIDESGMPKERFSAEFPKEGPSILRIQQVVRGDSAAYFCASSPISGTNTEAFFGQGTRLTVV.

This clone came up a few times. The V call is TRBV5-1, the J call TRBJ2-2; tentatively, D is TRBD1 (8 bases). There are 15 residues in the CDR3. The ends were cut back, 4 bases at V and 6 bases at J, with 16 bases in the middle. Germline V lookup: CDR1 SGHRS, CDR2 YFSETQ. CDR3: CASSPGGQAAGELFF. The DNA of the CDR3 is TGCGCCAGCAGCCCGGGGGGACAGGCAGCCGGGGAGCTGTTTTTT.